This T cell receptor (beta chain) was identified during a study of metastatic and nonmetastatic thyroid tumors. Study in general: Samples came from malignant and benign thyroid patients, and repertoires were compared across blood and tumor or nodule tissue.

Among the patients, none had received any treatment before thyroid surgery. Germline loops: CDR1 MNHEY, CDR2 SVGEGT. Between the trimmed V and J ends, which lost 2 bases and 6 bases, there was a span of 18 bases. The CDR3 runs 16 residues. TCRdb re-called the PCR reads with MiXCR. The sample lists roughly 30,000 clones, approximately 17% occurring once. Study-wide results and limits: Malignant thyroid tumors reportedly had TCR beta diversity that was significantly higher than in benign nodules, in blood and tumor.

A note on this clone: Its antigen is currently unknown. The sample carries other DNA sequences with the same CDR3.

The TCR sequence derives from a female donor with papillary thyroid cancer or a benign thyroid nodule (not recorded which). Some clones in this sample may be carry-over from other donors' samples. The rearrangement uses TRBV6-2 or TRBV6-3 and TRBJ2-3; D is possibly TRBD1 or TRBD2 (6 bases each). Sequencing input: blood. The CDR3 loop reads CASSYRGPTEVDTQYF. CDR3 in DNA: TGTGCCAGCAGTTACCGGGGGCCGACTGAGGTTGATACGCAGTATTTT.